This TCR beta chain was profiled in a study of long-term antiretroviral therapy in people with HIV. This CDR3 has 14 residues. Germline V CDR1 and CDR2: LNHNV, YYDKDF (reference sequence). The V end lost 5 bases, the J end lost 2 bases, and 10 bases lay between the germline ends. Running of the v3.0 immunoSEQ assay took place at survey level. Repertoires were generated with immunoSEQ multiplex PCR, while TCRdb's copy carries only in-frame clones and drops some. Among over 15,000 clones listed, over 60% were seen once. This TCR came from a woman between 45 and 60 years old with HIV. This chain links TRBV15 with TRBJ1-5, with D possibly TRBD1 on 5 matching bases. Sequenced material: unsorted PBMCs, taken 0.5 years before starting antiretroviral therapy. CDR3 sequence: CATSPDSRNQPQHF. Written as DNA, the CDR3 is TGTGCCACCAGCCCCGACAGCCGCAATCAGCCCCAGCATTTT.